This is a list of T cell receptor beta chains from one sample in a study of T cells in Graves' hyperthyroidism and ophthalmopathy. TCRdb fed the multiplex PCR reads into MiXCR, producing one record per CDR3 protein. Of about 520,000 distinct CDR3 sequences listed, roughly 20% were seen once; the top ten hold around 27%. Source material: blood. These receptors were taken from a man between 18 and 35 years old with Graves' hyperthyroidism. Both conserved end residues are trimmed from each CDR3. The order of the fields is clone size, V gene, J gene, CDR3 protein. Clone size is shown for a subset of rows, as once, few, many or a class of expanded clone.

many,TRBV11-2,TRBJ1-1,ASSFNLGRVATEAF
many,TRBV6-4,TRBJ2-2,ASSTGQGDTGELF
many,TRBV12-5,TRBJ1-1,ASGSGNTEAF
many,TRBV20-1,TRBJ2-3,SARDKWVSSTDTQY
many,TRBV10-3,TRBJ1-1,AIRGVTGLNTEAF
few,TRBV12-3/TRBV12-4,TRBJ2-5,ASSLSWSSGGALKETQY
many,TRBV12-3/TRBV12-4,TRBJ1-2,ASSQYLYGYT
many,TRBV28,TRBJ1-2,ASSSTGGRGYT
few,TRBV6-4,TRBJ2-7,ASSSDRSYDQY
NA,TRBV11-2,TRBJ1-1,ASSPQEAALNTEAF
many,TRBV12-3/TRBV12-4,TRBJ1-1,ASSWALRDTEAF
many,TRBV6-1,TRBJ1-2,ASSEIAGSAEDYGYT
NA,TRBV20-1,TRBJ1-1,SAAAGNTEAF
few,TRBV15,TRBJ1-1,ATSGPAGPNTEAF
NA,TRBV7-2,NA,ASSEAGGPDEQF
many,TRBV28,TRBJ1-2,ASSLGGVGDGYT
many,TRBV10-2,TRBJ1-2,ASSEGVRGYT
NA,TRBV6-1,TRBJ1-2,ASRTDRWGYGYT
many,TRBV12-3/TRBV12-4,TRBJ1-1,ASSLSPGDYTEAF
many,TRBV2,TRBJ2-7,ASSESTALISYEQY
NA,TRBV27,TRBJ2-7,ASSFGLAGSFGEQY
NA,TRBV28,TRBJ1-5,VCSLYGLYSNQPQH
many,TRBV6-1,TRBJ1-5,ASSARGQPQH
NA,TRBV4-1,TRBJ1-1,ASSQSQGMNTEAF
many,TRBV19,TRBJ1-1,ASRLFARTNTEAF
few,TRBV5-4,TRBJ2-2,ASSWGGQGNGELF